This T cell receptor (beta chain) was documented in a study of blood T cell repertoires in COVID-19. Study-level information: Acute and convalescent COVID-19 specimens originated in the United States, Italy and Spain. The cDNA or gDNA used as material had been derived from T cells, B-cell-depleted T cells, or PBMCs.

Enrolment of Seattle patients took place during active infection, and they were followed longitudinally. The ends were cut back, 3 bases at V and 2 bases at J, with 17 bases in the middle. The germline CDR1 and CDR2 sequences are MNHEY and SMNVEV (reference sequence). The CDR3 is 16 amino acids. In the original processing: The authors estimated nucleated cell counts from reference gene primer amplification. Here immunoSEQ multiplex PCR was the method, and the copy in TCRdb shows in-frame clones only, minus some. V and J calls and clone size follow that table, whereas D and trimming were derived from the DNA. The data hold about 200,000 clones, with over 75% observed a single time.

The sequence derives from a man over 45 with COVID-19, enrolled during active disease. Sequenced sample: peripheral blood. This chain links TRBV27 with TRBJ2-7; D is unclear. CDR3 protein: CASSFSLGQSPYEQYF. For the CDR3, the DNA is TGTGCCAGCAGTTTCTCACTTGGGCAATCCCCCTACGAGCAGTACTTC.